This TCR beta chain was captured by sequencing in a study of T cell responses to AZD1222 COVID-19 vaccine. This CDR3 comprises 15 residues. Per the germline V gene, CDR1 is MNHNS and CDR2 is SASEGT. V was cut by 3 bases and J by 0 bases, with 9 bases left in between. Here immunoSEQ multiplex PCR was the method, and the copy in TCRdb shows in-frame clones only, minus some. Among around 120,000 clones listed, approximately 90% were seen once. The source of this sequence is an adult who received the AZD1222 COVID-19 vaccine. Sequences were derived from peripheral blood, sampled 28 days after the second AZD1222 dose. V usage is TRBV6-1 and J usage is TRBJ2-1, with D maybe TRBD1 (5 bases). CDR3 sequence reads: CASSEDKGSYNEQFF. CDR3 coding DNA: TGTGCCAGCAGTGAGGACAAGGGCTCCTACAATGAGCAGTTCTTC.